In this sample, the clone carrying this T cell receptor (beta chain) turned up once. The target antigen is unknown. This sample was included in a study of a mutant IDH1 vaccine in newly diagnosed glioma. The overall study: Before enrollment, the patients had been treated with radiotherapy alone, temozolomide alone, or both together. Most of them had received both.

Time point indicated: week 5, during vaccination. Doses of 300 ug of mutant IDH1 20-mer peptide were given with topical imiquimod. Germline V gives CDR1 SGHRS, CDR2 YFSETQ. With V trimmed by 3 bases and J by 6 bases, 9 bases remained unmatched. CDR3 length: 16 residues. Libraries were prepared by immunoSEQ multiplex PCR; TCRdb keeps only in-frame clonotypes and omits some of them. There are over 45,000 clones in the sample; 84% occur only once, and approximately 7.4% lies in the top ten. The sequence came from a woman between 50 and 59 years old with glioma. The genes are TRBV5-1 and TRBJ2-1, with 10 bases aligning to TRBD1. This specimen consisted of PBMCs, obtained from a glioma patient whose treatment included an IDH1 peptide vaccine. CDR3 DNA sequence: TGCGCCAGCAGCTCCAAGACAGGGGGCGCGGGCAATGAGCAGTTCTTC. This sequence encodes CASSSKTGGAGNEQFF.